These 16 T cell receptor beta chains originate from one sample sequenced in a study of T cell repertoires in cytomegalovirus infection. The antigens of these receptors remain unknown. TCRdb itself ran the reads through MiXCR, one entry per CDR3 protein. The data show 450,000 to 600,000 distinct CDR3 sequences, about 39% seen once. The sample in question was cultured PBMCs, obtained from culture after CMV antigen stimulation. All receptors come from a human donor in good health (CMV status not recorded). Some clones in this sample may be carry-over from other donors' samples.

This sequence joins TRBV7-2 and TRBJ1-2; TRBD1 matches at 7 bases. This CDR3 contains 14 residues. The ends lost 4 bases at V and 1 base at J; junction bases unmatched: 3. Germline V gives CDR1 SGHTA, CDR2 FQGNSA. The CDR3 nucleotides read TGTGCCAGCAGCTCAGGGGGAAGTAACTATGGCTACACCTTC. This encodes CASSSGGSNYGYTF.

This rearrangement joins TRBV7-8 to TRBJ1-1; a possible D gene is TRBD1 (5 bases). V shed 8 bases and J shed 0 bases, with 13 bases lying between them. CDR1 and CDR2 from the germline V gene are SGHVS and FQNEAQ. This CDR3 is built from 14 residues. CDR3 nucleotides: TGTGCCAGCGCGCAGGGAGATATGAACACTGAAGCTTTCTTT. It is translated as CASAQGDMNTEAFF.

This clonotype was recorded only once. J is TRBJ1-5 and V is TRBV4-1; TRBD1 aligns across 7 bases. The CDR3 consists of 16 residues. V shed 0 bases and J 1 base; nucleotides not matched to a gene: 3. Looked up from germline, CDR1 is MGHRA and CDR2 is YSYEKL. CDR3 in amino acids: CASSQERQGSNQPQHF. CDR3 nucleotide sequence: TGCGCCAGCAGCCAAGAGAGACAGGGAAGCAATCAGCCCCAGCATTTT.

This clonotype was picked up a small number of times. The chain has TRBV5-4 and TRBJ1-2, with D maybe TRBD1 (5 bases). The CDR3 length is 14 residues. The V and J ends lost 2 bases and 6 bases respectively, with 14 bases between them. From germline, CDR1 is SGHNT and CDR2 YYREEE (reference sequence). The CDR3 DNA reads as TGTGCCAGCAGCTTTTCAGGGAGCATTGATGGCTACACCTTC. Its protein is CASSFSGSIDGYTF.

This clonotype appeared a few times. This chain joins TRBV7-2 and TRBJ2-7, with D possibly matching TRBD2 (5 bases). The V end was cut by 5 bases, the J end by 5 bases, with 19 bases between. The CDR3 spans 15 residues. The germline V gene encodes CDR1 SGHTA and CDR2 FQGNSA. CDR3 DNA sequence: TGTGCCAGCAGCCTGAGCGGCAGGAAGTTCGACGAGCAGTACTTC. This encodes CASSLSGRKFDEQYF.

The genes are TRBV25-1 and TRBJ2-5; D is possibly TRBD1 or TRBD2 (5 bases each). The V gene's germline CDR1 is MGHDK and CDR2 SYGVNS. V dropped 7 bases and J dropped 1 base, with 19 bases sitting between them. The CDR3 has 16 amino acids. The CDR3 here is CASTRGAGAIQETQYF. The CDR3, as DNA: TGTGCCAGCACCCGGGGAGCCGGGGCGATCCAAGAGACCCAGTACTTC. The whole variable domain, filled in from reference TRBV25-1 and TRBJ2-5, reads EADIYQTPRYLVIGTGKKITLECSQTMGHDKMYWYQQDPGMELHLIHYSYGVNSTEKGDLSSESTVSRIRTEHFPLTLESARPSHTSQYLCASTRGAGAIQETQYFGPGTRLLVL.

The table lists this clonotype with many counts. The chain uses TRBV27 and TRBJ2-2, with TRBD2 matching 9 bases. CDR1 and CDR2 (germline): MNHEY, SMNVEV (reference sequence). V lost 8 bases, J lost 4 bases, and 5 bases stayed unmatched. The length of the CDR3 is 14 residues. DNA for the CDR3: TGTGCCAGCCGGAGTAGCGGGAGCACCGGGGAGCTGTTTTTT. Translated, it gives CASRSSGSTGELFF.

This clonotype was counted between two and nine times. J is TRBJ1-6 and V is TRBV6-1, with D unresolved. V was pared by 1 base and J by 0 bases, with 10 bases between. Germline values: CDR1 MNHNS, CDR2 SASEGT. The CDR3 is 17 amino acids. The CDR3 DNA reads as TGTGCCAGCAGTGAAGTTGGGGTCAGCTCCTATAATTCACCCCTCCACTTT. Translating gives CASSEVGVSSYNSPLHF.

This clonotype was seen only a few times. The chain employs TRBV7-8 and TRBJ1-2; D is possibly TRBD1 (6 bases). The CDR3 is made up of 15 amino acids. Germline lookup yields CDR1 SGHVS and CDR2 FQNEAQ. Deletions cut 2 bases from V and 4 bases from J, with 14 bases between. CDR3 protein: CASSLIGRGGYGYTF. Written as DNA, the CDR3 is TGTGCCAGCAGCTTAATCGGCAGGGGTGGCTATGGCTACACCTTC.

The chain combines TRBV4-1 with TRBJ2-2; no clear D gene. The V gene lost 3 bases and the J gene lost 4 bases, with 9 bases spanning the gap. The CDR3 is 14 amino acids. CDR1 is MGHRA, CDR2 YSYEKL, per germline. For the CDR3, the DNA is TGCGCCAGCAGCCATCCAGGTGTCACCGGGGAGCTGTTTTTT. Translating gives CASSHPGVTGELFF.

This chain joins TRBV12-3 or TRBV12-4 and TRBJ2-5; possible D gene TRBD2, 5 bases. Trimming removed 5 bases at V and 3 bases at J, with 13 bases between. This CDR3 has 14 amino acids. CDR3 amino acids: CASSQLRGKETQYF. The CDR3, as DNA: TGTGCCAGCAGTCAACTCAGAGGGAAAGAGACCCAGTACTTC.

The CDR3 loop is CASSLASTYSNQPQHF. The CDR3 bases are TGTGCCAGCAGCTTAGCTTCCACTTATAGCAATCAGCCCCAGCATTTT. The J gene is TRBJ1-5, the V gene TRBV7-3; D is ambiguous. This CDR3 region has 16 residues. Germline V lookup: CDR1 SGHTA, CDR2 FQGTGA. Trimming pared 2 bases from V and 0 bases from J, leaving 11 bases between.

This chain links TRBV20-1 with TRBJ2-7; 8 bases map to TRBD1. Germline V gives CDR1 DFQATT, CDR2 SNEGSKA (reference sequence). With V trimmed by 3 bases and J by 1 base, 2 bases remained unmatched. The CDR3 consists of 13 residues. The CDR3 sequence: CSASWTGSYEQYF. The CDR3 nucleotides are TGCAGTGCTAGTTGGACAGGGTCCTACGAGCAGTACTTC.

The CDR3, as DNA: TGTGCCAGTAGTATGGCCGGGCCTCATAGCAATCAGCCCCAGCATTTT. Translated, it gives CASSMAGPHSNQPQHF. The chain recombines TRBV19 with TRBJ1-5; D remains unclear. V was trimmed by 3 bases and J by 0 bases, leaving 12 bases between them. The CDR3 extends over 16 amino acids. Germline loops: CDR1 LNHDA, CDR2 SQIVND (reference sequence).

The rearrangement links TRBV2 to TRBJ2-2, with TRBD1 as a possible D gene (5 bases). Per germline, CDR1 SNHLY and CDR2 FYNNEI. The CDR3 is 14 amino acids. Trimming shortened V by 8 bases and J by 5 bases, and 15 bases separated the two germline ends. In DNA form, the CDR3 reads TGTGCCAGCGTAGACCTGACAGCGACCGGGGAGCTGTTTTTT. This translates into CASVDLTATGELFF.

The sample holds a few counts of this clonotype. The chain employs TRBV7-9 and TRBJ2-1, with D maybe TRBD1 (6 bases). Germline lookup yields CDR1 SEHNR and CDR2 FQNEAQ (reference sequence). The CDR3 sequence is 14 residues long. V shed 3 bases and J shed 3 bases, with 9 bases lying between them. The CDR3 nucleotides are TGTGCCAGCAGCTTCACAGGGTTCTACAATGAGCAGTTCTTC. As protein: CASSFTGFYNEQFF. Together with reference TRBV7-9 and TRBJ2-1, the CDR3 gives the full variable domain: DTGVSQNPRHKITKRGQNVTFRCDPISEHNRLYWYRQTLGQGPEFLTYFQNEAQLEKSRLLSDRFSAERPKGSFSTLEIQRTEQGDSAMYLCASSFTGFYNEQFFGPGTRLTVL.